This T cell receptor (beta chain) stems from a study of patients and donors after allogeneic stem cell transplantation. This clonotype was observed a handful of times. TCRdb passed the RT-PCR reads through MiXCR, listing each CDR3 protein once. The data contain 410,000 or so distinct CDR3 sequences, 15% to 20% of them singletons. What was sequenced was blood, either unsorted or a sorted T cell fraction (not recorded which). The TCR was taken from a human donor who was either an allogeneic HSCT recipient or a stem cell or donor lymphocyte infusion donor (not recorded which). It is not recorded whose cells these are; they may come from a transplant donor.

CDR3 coding DNA: TGTGCCAGCAGCTTTTCGGGGCAGGGCAATCAGCCCCAGCATTTT. This translates into CASSFSGQGNQPQHF. The rearrangement joins TRBV5-5 to TRBJ1-5, with D possibly TRBD1 on 5 matching bases. The germline V gene has CDR1 SGHKS and CDR2 YYEKEE (reference sequence). This CDR3 comprises 15 residues. Trimming took off 2 bases at V and 2 bases at J, with 11 bases between the two ends. Combining the CDR3 with reference TRBV5-5 and TRBJ1-5 gives the whole variable domain DAGVTQSPTHLIKTRGQQVTLRCSPISGHKSVSWYQQVLGQGPQFIFQYYEKEERGRGNFPDRFSARQFPNYSSELNVNALLLGDSALYLCASSFSGQGNQPQHFGDGTRLSIL.